These 25 T cell receptor beta chains were all obtained from the same sample, sequenced in a study of T cells after yellow fever vaccination. TCRdb re-analysed the 5' RACE reads in MiXCR, keeping a single row per CDR3 protein. The sample has around 340,000 distinct CDR3 sequences, 8.5% to 9% seen once. The sample consisted of PBMCs, taken on the day of the first yellow fever vaccination. The source of these receptors is a man aged 18 to 30 who received the YFV17D yellow fever vaccine.

This clonotype was counted only a few times. This chain joins TRBV7-3 and TRBJ2-1; 9 nucleotides agree with TRBD1. In germline, CDR1 is SGHTA, CDR2 FQGTGA. The CDR3 loop spans 13 amino acids. Trimming took 4 bases from V and 9 from J; bases not matched to a gene: 4. The CDR3 reads CASSSGQGGEQFF. DNA of the CDR3: TGTGCCAGCAGCTCGGGACAGGGCGGTGAGCAGTTCTTC.

V usage is TRBV5-1 and J usage is TRBJ1-5, with no clear D. The germline V gene encodes CDR1 SGHRS and CDR2 YFSETQ. Trimming removed 7 bases at V and 4 bases at J, with 6 bases between. The CDR3 consists of 11 residues. CDR3 coding DNA: TGCGCCAGCCCTGTAAATCAGCCCCAGCATTTT. Protein: CASPVNQPQHF.

This clonotype was detected a few times. The chain recombines TRBV19 with TRBJ2-7, with D perhaps TRBD1 (6 bases). Germline CDR1 is LNHDA and CDR2 is SQIVND (reference sequence). V shed 6 bases and J shed 0 bases, with 12 bases lying between them. This CDR3 contains 14 residues. The CDR3 loop reads CASSFGTLSYEQYF. CDR3 in DNA: TGTGCCAGTAGCTTCGGGACACTCTCCTACGAGCAGTACTTC.

This clonotype showed up just a few times. The V and J genes are TRBV5-4 and TRBJ2-2; 15 bases are shared with TRBD2. With V trimmed by 4 bases and J by 1 base, 2 bases remained unmatched. Germline V gene data show CDR1 as SGHNT and CDR2 as YYREEE (reference sequence). The CDR3 length is 17 residues. The DNA of the CDR3 is TGTGCCAGCAGCCGGACTAGCGGGGGGGTGAACACCGGGGAGCTGTTTTTT. Its translation is CASSRTSGGVNTGELFF.

The table lists this clonotype with many counts. V usage is TRBV7-3 and J usage is TRBJ2-1; 8 bases are shared with TRBD2. This CDR3 comprises 16 residues. The J segment lost 3 bases and the V segment lost 5 bases, leaving 9 bases of the junction unmatched. Germline V gene sequence: CDR1 SGHTA, CDR2 FQGTGA. The CDR3 bases are TGTGCCAGCAGCCCTACGGGGGGGGCGGTCTACAATGAGCAGTTCTTC. Its protein product is CASSPTGGAVYNEQFF. Combining the CDR3 with reference TRBV7-3 and TRBJ2-1 gives the whole variable domain GAGVSQTPSNKVTEKGKYVELRCDPISGHTALYWYRQSLGQGPEFLIYFQGTGAADDSGLPNDRFFAVRPEGSVSTLKIQRTERGDSAVYLCASSPTGGAVYNEQFFGPGTRLTVL.

This clonotype showed up many times. The chain has TRBV10-3 and TRBJ2-5; 10 positions agree with TRBD2. V lost 2 bases, J lost 5 bases, and 8 bases stayed unmatched. CDR3 length equals 16 residues. Germline V gene data show CDR1 as ENHRY and CDR2 as SYGVKD. The CDR3 region has the DNA TGTGCCATCAGTGAGAAGCGGGGGGGTGTGGCGGAGACCCAGTACTTC. This translates into CAISEKRGGVAETQYF.

This clonotype was picked up a small number of times. The chain recombines TRBV6-1 with TRBJ2-7; 12 bases agree with TRBD1. V lost 6 bases and J lost 2; bases outside the gene matches: 5. The CDR3 extends over 15 amino acids. Germline V gives CDR1 MNHNS, CDR2 SASEGT. The CDR3 reads CASRGGTGGPYEQYF. The CDR3 DNA follows: TGTGCCAGCAGGGGCGGGACAGGGGGCCCCTACGAGCAGTACTTC.

The V call is TRBV20-1, the J call TRBJ2-2, with D perhaps TRBD1 (6 bases). With 6 bases removed from V and 2 bases from J, the gap between germline ends came to 13 bases. In germline, CDR1 is DFQATT, CDR2 SNEGSKA (reference sequence). CDR3 length: 14 residues. This CDR3 is CSASRTANTGELFF. CDR3 DNA sequence: TGCAGTGCAAGCCGGACAGCCAACACCGGGGAGCTGTTTTTT.

This clonotype showed up just a few times. V is TRBV5-1 and J is TRBJ1-4; a possible D gene is TRBD1 (5 bases). Germline V gene sequence: CDR1 SGHRS, CDR2 YFSETQ. V lost 3 bases and J lost 8, with 14 bases in between. The CDR3 extends over 14 amino acids. CDR3 protein: CASSSTATREKLFF. The CDR3, as DNA: TGCGCCAGCAGCTCGACAGCGACCCGCGAAAAACTGTTTTTT.

This clonotype showed up just a few times. The chain employs TRBV6-1 and TRBJ2-7, with TRBD1 matching 9 bases. Germline assignment: CDR1 MNHNS and CDR2 SASEGT. Losses at the gene ends were 4 bases for V and 4 bases for J; bases not matched to a gene: 5. The CDR3 has 14 amino acids. The CDR3 reads CASSGTGASYEQYF. Written as DNA, the CDR3 is TGTGCCAGCAGTGGGACAGGGGCATCGTACGAGCAGTACTTC.

This clonotype has more than one count but fewer than ten. V and J are TRBV6-2 or TRBV6-3 and TRBJ2-7, with TRBD1 as a possible D gene (6 bases). In germline, CDR1 is MNHEY, CDR2 SVGEGT. The CDR3 is made up of 14 amino acids. Trimming stripped 2 bases from V and 3 bases from J, with 11 bases between. The DNA for the CDR3 is TGTGCCAGCAGTTACGGCCAGGGGAGCTACGAGCAGTACGTC. It translates to CASSYGQGSYEQYV.

This rearrangement joins TRBV7-9 to TRBJ2-2; unclear D gene. The CDR3 totals 13 residues. The germline V and J ends were trimmed by 1 base and 8 bases, with 8 bases remaining between them. The germline V gene has CDR1 SEHNR and CDR2 FQNEAQ (reference sequence). DNA for the CDR3: TGTGCCAGCAGCTTAGGTGTTCGTGGGGAGCTGTTTTTT. It yields the protein CASSLGVRGELFF.

The J gene is TRBJ2-2, the V gene TRBV5-1; D perhaps matches TRBD1 (5 bases). V was trimmed by 2 bases and J by 6 bases, leaving 8 bases between them. CDR1 is SGHRS, CDR2 YFSETQ, per germline. This CDR3 has 13 amino acids. CDR3 DNA: TGCGCCAGCAGCTTCTCCAGGGCCGGGGAGCTGTTTTTT. Its protein is CASSFSRAGELFF. The full variable domain, with the rest looked up from reference TRBV5-1 and TRBJ2-2, is KAGVTQTPRYLIKTRGQQVTLSCSPISGHRSVSWYQQTPGQGLQFLFEYFSETQRNKGNFPGRFSGRQFSNSRSEMNVSTLELGDSALYLCASSFSRAGELFFGEGSRLTVL.

This sequence joins TRBV5-3 and TRBJ2-1; D gene ambiguous. TRBV5-3 is filed as an ORF, its function uncertain. The CDR3 length is 13 residues. Trimming pared 0 bases from V and 5 bases from J, leaving 6 bases between. The CDR3 loop is CARSLGRDNEQFF. The CDR3 DNA sequence: TGTGCCAGAAGCTTGGGACGAGACAATGAGCAGTTCTTC.

This clonotype was counted at least ten times. V is TRBV7-3 and J is TRBJ2-3; D is perhaps TRBD1 (6 bases). Germline V gives CDR1 SGHTA, CDR2 FQGTGA. The CDR3 totals 13 residues. V lost 5 bases and J 14 bases, leaving 20 bases between the germline ends. The chain's CDR3 is CASSRGSRDTPYF. CDR3 DNA: TGTGCCAGCAGCCGTGGATCCCGGGACACCCCGTATTTT.

J is TRBJ2-2 and V is TRBV6-8, with D uncertain. Germline V gene sequence: CDR1 MNHGY, CDR2 SAAAGT. The CDR3 length is 15 residues. V gave up 4 bases and J gave up 0 bases, with 9 bases separating them. CDR3: CASSSPRANTGELFF. As DNA, the CDR3 is TGTGCCAGCAGTTCCCCCCGAGCGAACACCGGGGAGCTGTTTTTT.

The chain recombines TRBV5-1 with TRBJ2-5; perhaps TRBD1 as D (7 bases). There are 15 residues in the CDR3. Germline lookup yields CDR1 SGHRS and CDR2 YFSETQ. V lost 4 bases to trimming and J lost 5 bases, with 18 bases between them. CDR3 residues: CASSRGTALGETQYF. The CDR3 nucleotides are TGCGCCAGCAGCCGCGGGACAGCTCTCGGGGAGACCCAGTACTTC.

This clonotype was seen many times. This chain uses TRBV4-2 with TRBJ2-1, with D possibly TRBD1 on 6 matching bases. CDR1 LGHNA and CDR2 YNFKEQ come from the germline V gene. This CDR3 spans 14 amino acids. V was shortened by 4 bases and J by 2 bases, with 9 bases between the two germline ends. The DNA of the CDR3 is TGTGCCAGCAGCCTACAGGGAACCTACAATGAGCAGTTCTTC. Protein: CASSLQGTYNEQFF.

This clonotype was observed many times. This sequence joins TRBV18 and TRBJ1-2; 10 nucleotides match TRBD1. With V trimmed by 1 base and J by 4 bases, 0 bases remained unmatched. The CDR3 covers 14 residues. CDR1 and CDR2 (germline): KGHSH, LQKENI. CDR3 region: CASSPRTGGYGYTF. In DNA, the CDR3 is TGTGCCAGCTCACCACGGACAGGGGGCTATGGCTACACCTTC.

This clonotype was detected ten times or more. The chain recombines TRBV6-2 or TRBV6-3 with TRBJ2-2; TRBD1 is a possible D gene (6 bases). Germline assignment: CDR1 MNHEY and CDR2 SVGEGT. V shed 5 bases and J shed 3 bases, with 16 bases lying between them. The CDR3 sequence is 16 residues long. The CDR3 protein is CASSGPSQGYTGELFF. The CDR3 DNA sequence: TGTGCCAGCAGTGGCCCGTCTCAGGGGTACACCGGGGAGCTGTTTTTT.

In this sample, this clonotype turned up a few times. This chain connects TRBV4-1 to TRBJ2-2, with D hard to call. The CDR3 runs to 13 residues. The V and J ends lost 3 bases and 5 bases respectively, with 7 bases between them. Germline CDR1 reads MGHRA; CDR2 reads YSYEKL. The CDR3 sequence is CASSQDPTGELFF. Written as DNA, the CDR3 is TGCGCCAGCAGCCAGGATCCAACCGGGGAGCTGTTTTTT.

This clonotype was counted a few times. The rearrangement uses TRBV7-2 and TRBJ2-3, with 9 bases lining up with TRBD2. The CDR3 is made up of 13 amino acids. The V and J ends lost 5 bases and 5 bases, in that order; junction bases with no gene match: 2. Germline V gene data show CDR1 as SGHTA and CDR2 as FQGNSA. CDR3 residues: CASSRGRGDTQYF. CDR3 nucleotides: TGTGCCAGCAGCCGCGGGAGGGGAGATACGCAGTATTTT. Together with reference TRBV7-2 and TRBJ2-3, the CDR3 gives the full variable domain: GAGVSQSPSNKVTEKGKDVELRCDPISGHTALYWYRQSLGQGLEFLIYFQGNSAPDKSGLPSDRFSAERTGGSVSTLTIQRTQQEDSAVYLCASSRGRGDTQYFGPGTRLTVL.

Only a few counts were recorded for this clonotype. The J gene is TRBJ2-3, the V gene TRBV24-1, with 7 bases matching TRBD1. The CDR3 contains 13 residues. Losses at the gene ends were 3 bases for V and 7 bases for J; bases not matched to a gene: 3. The V gene's germline CDR1 is KGHDR and CDR2 SFDVKD. For the CDR3, the DNA is TGTGCCACCAGTGATCGGACAGGTTATACGCAGTATTTT. Its translation: CATSDRTGYTQYF.

V usage is TRBV3-1 and J usage is TRBJ2-3; D remains ambiguous. This CDR3 comprises 18 residues. Trimming removed 11 bases at V and 3 bases at J, with 30 bases between. Germline lookup yields CDR1 LGHDT and CDR2 YNNKEL (reference sequence). CDR3 nucleotides: TGTGCCTCCTCCAAGCCGGTCCCCTGGGATATAGGAACAGATACGCAGTATTTT. This sequence encodes CASSKPVPWDIGTDTQYF.

This chain joins TRBV7-2 and TRBJ2-7; TRBD1 matches at 7 bases. Germline lookup yields CDR1 SGHTA and CDR2 FQGNSA. J gave up 6 bases and V 3 bases, and 8 bases lay outside the gene matches. The CDR3 covers 14 residues. The DNA of the CDR3 is TGTGCCAGCAGCTTGGGCAGGGGGAGAGGCGAGCAGTACTTC. Residues: CASSLGRGRGEQYF.